Each of the 30 T cell receptor beta chains below was sequenced from the same sample in a study of blood T cell repertoires in COVID-19 (dated by TCRdb to the early 2020s). Library construction relied on the immunoSEQ multiplex PCR assay. Imported from immuneACCESS, the table was reduced by TCRdb to in-frame sequences with V and J called. These copies leave out some clones; in studies compared against another copy, an unresolved V gene accounts for under half, and the cause of the remainder is not known. Within this sample are 370,000 or so clones, with approximately 80% of them counted one time only. The ten biggest clones cover approximately 1% of the sample. The sample taken for sequencing was peripheral blood. The receptors come from a human donor with acute or convalescent COVID-19. The donor label of this sample is uncertain.

The V call is TRBV15, the J call TRBJ2-1; 7 bases are shared with TRBD1. Losses at the gene ends were 5 bases for V and 8 bases for J; bases not matched to a gene: 6. CDR3 length equals 13 residues. Germline V gene sequence: CDR1 LNHNV, CDR2 YYDKDF (reference sequence). CDR3 in DNA: TGTGCCACCAGCGTCCAACAGGGGCATGAGCAGTTCTTC. Translated: CATSVQQGHEQFF.

The rearrangement uses TRBV7-9 and TRBJ1-5; D is unclear. V gave up 5 bases and J gave up 0 bases, with 8 bases separating them. CDR3 length: 14 residues. Per germline, CDR1 SEHNR and CDR2 FQNEAQ (reference sequence). The CDR3 nucleotides are TGTGCCAGCAGCCCAGGAGGTAGCAATCAGCCCCAGCATTTT. Encoded protein: CASSPGGSNQPQHF.

This chain joins TRBV5-4 and TRBJ1-3, with a tentative D call TRBD1 (5 bases). Germline CDR1 reads SGHNT; CDR2 reads YYREEE (reference sequence). This CDR3 region has 14 residues. The V and J ends lost 3 bases and 0 bases respectively, with 7 bases between them. The CDR3 loop is CASSWDSSGNTIYF. The CDR3 DNA reads as TGTGCCAGCAGCTGGGACTCCTCTGGAAACACCATATATTTT.

The chain links TRBV30 to TRBJ1-2, with D tentatively TRBD1 (6 bases). CDR3 length: 14 amino acids. V lost 0 bases and J lost 2, with 10 bases in between. Germline V gene data show CDR1 as GTSNPN and CDR2 as SVGIG (reference sequence). This CDR3 reads CAWSVGTPNYGYTF. DNA of the CDR3: TGTGCCTGGAGTGTAGGGACACCGAACTATGGCTACACCTTC. Combining the CDR3 with reference TRBV30 and TRBJ1-2 gives the whole variable domain SQTIHQWPATLVQPVGSPLSLECTVEGTSNPNLYWYRQAAGRGLQLLFYSVGIGQISSEVPQNLSASRPQDRQFILSSKKLLLSDSGFYLCAWSVGTPNYGYTFGSGTRLTVV.

The rearrangement uses TRBV9 and TRBJ1-1; perhaps TRBD1 as D (6 bases). The V end lost 3 bases, the J end lost 1 base, and 16 bases lay between the germline ends. This CDR3 spans 16 amino acids. Germline V gene lookup returns CDR1 SGDLS and CDR2 YYNGEE. CDR3 coding DNA: TGTGCCAGCAGCGATACCCCGGGACAACCGAACACTGAAGCTTTCTTT. It codes for CASSDTPGQPNTEAFF. Full variable domain (outside the CDR3, taken from reference TRBV9 and TRBJ1-1): DSGVTQTPKHLITATGQRVTLRCSPRSGDLSVYWYQQSLDQGLQFLIQYYNGEERAKGNILERFSAQQFPDLHSELNLSSLELGDSALYFCASSDTPGQPNTEAFFGQGTRLTVV.

The gene calls are TRBV18 and TRBJ1-1, with D perhaps matching TRBD1 (6 bases). This CDR3 contains 13 residues. The germline V gene encodes CDR1 KGHSH and CDR2 LQKENI. Trimming took off 1 base at V and 7 bases at J, with 10 bases between the two ends. This CDR3 is CASSPQGDGEAFF. The CDR3 coding sequence is TGTGCCAGCTCACCACAGGGGGATGGTGAAGCTTTCTTT.

The rearrangement uses TRBV5-5 and TRBJ1-2, with 7 bases identical to TRBD1. There are 15 residues in the CDR3. After removal of 4 bases from V and 2 bases from J, the junction contained 8 bases not matched to a gene. Germline CDR1 and CDR2: SGHKS and YYEKEE (reference sequence). The CDR3 protein is CASSPQGQTNYGYTF. The CDR3 nucleotides read TGTGCCAGCAGCCCCCAGGGACAGACAAACTATGGCTACACCTTC. The full variable domain, in which reference TRBV5-5 and TRBJ1-2 provide the parts outside the CDR3, is DAGVTQSPTHLIKTRGQQVTLRCSPISGHKSVSWYQQVLGQGPQFIFQYYEKEERGRGNFPDRFSARQFPNYSSELNVNALLLGDSALYLCASSPQGQTNYGYTFGSGTRLTVV.

The rearrangement links TRBV7-2 to TRBJ1-1; 8 nucleotides line up with TRBD1. V lost 2 bases and J lost 3; bases outside the gene matches: 5. The V gene's germline CDR1 is SGHTA and CDR2 FQGNSA. The CDR3 is 15 amino acids. CDR3 sequence: CASSLRAGGHTEAFF. Written as DNA, the CDR3 is TGTGCCAGCAGCTTAAGGGCAGGGGGCCACACTGAAGCTTTCTTT. Complete variable domain (other parts from reference TRBV7-2 and TRBJ1-1): GAGVSQSPSNKVTEKGKDVELRCDPISGHTALYWYRQSLGQGLEFLIYFQGNSAPDKSGLPSDRFSAERTGGSVSTLTIQRTQQEDSAVYLCASSLRAGGHTEAFFGQGTRLTVV.

The chain employs TRBV19 and TRBJ1-2, with 7 nucleotides matching TRBD1. This CDR3 is built from 15 residues. V dropped 4 bases and J dropped 0; count of bases not matched to a gene: 5. In germline, CDR1 is LNHDA, CDR2 SQIVND (reference sequence). Written as DNA, the CDR3 is TGTGCCAGTAGTACCCAACAGGGGACTAACTATGGCTACACCTTC. As protein: CASSTQQGTNYGYTF.

The chain recombines TRBV25-1 with TRBJ1-1, with D possibly being TRBD1 (6 bases). Trimming removed 4 bases at V and 6 bases at J, with 12 bases between. Germline V gene data show CDR1 as MGHDK and CDR2 as SYGVNS. This CDR3 is built from 13 residues. CDR3 amino acids: CASSGTGKAEAFF. CDR3 DNA sequence: TGTGCCAGCAGTGGTACAGGGAAGGCTGAAGCTTTCTTT.

The V call is TRBV2, the J call TRBJ2-7; the match to TRBD1 covers 7 bases. The CDR3 extends over 13 amino acids. With V trimmed by 9 bases and J by 5 bases, 10 bases remained unmatched. Looked up from germline, CDR1 is SNHLY and CDR2 is FYNNEI. CDR3 amino acids: CASFRDSAHEQYF. CDR3 in DNA: TGTGCCAGTTTCCGGGACAGCGCCCACGAGCAGTACTTC.

The chain carries TRBV30 and TRBJ1-3; D unclear. V gave up 7 bases and J gave up 0 bases, with 10 bases separating them. CDR1 and CDR2 (germline): GTSNPN, SVGIG (reference sequence). The CDR3 covers 13 residues. The CDR3 bases are TGTGCCTCATCAGGTTACTCTGGAAACACCATATATTTT. It specifies CASSGYSGNTIYF. Full variable domain (outside the CDR3, taken from reference TRBV30 and TRBJ1-3): SQTIHQWPATLVQPVGSPLSLECTVEGTSNPNLYWYRQAAGRGLQLLFYSVGIGQISSEVPQNLSASRPQDRQFILSSKKLLLSDSGFYLCASSGYSGNTIYFGEGSWLTVV.

This rearrangement joins TRBV27 to TRBJ2-1; 8 bases line up with TRBD2. The junction had 13 bases not matched to a gene; V was cut back by 3 bases and J by 6 bases. CDR1 is MNHEY, CDR2 SMNVEV, per germline (reference sequence). This CDR3 comprises 17 residues. The CDR3 is CASSFFSPGLVLNEQFF. In DNA, the CDR3 is TGTGCCAGCAGTTTTTTTTCGCCGGGACTAGTCCTCAATGAGCAGTTCTTC.

The chain uses TRBV19 and TRBJ2-1; 12 bases agree with TRBD2. The CDR3 sequence is 17 residues long. V shed 4 bases and J 16 bases; nucleotides not matched to a gene: 20. In germline, CDR1 is LNHDA, CDR2 SQIVND (reference sequence). CDR3 loop: CASSTLQGVTSGRLRFF. The CDR3 DNA follows: TGTGCCAGTAGTACCCTACAGGGGGTCACTAGCGGGAGGTTGAGATTCTTC.

The rearrangement uses TRBV14 and TRBJ2-7; tentative D call: TRBD2 (5 bases). CDR3 size: 14 residues. Germline V gives CDR1 SGHDN, CDR2 FVKESK. Trimming left V 3 bases short and J 0 bases short, with 9 bases between. In nucleotides, the CDR3 is TGTGCCAGCAGCCAGAGCGGAACCTCCTACGAGCAGTACTTC. This sequence encodes CASSQSGTSYEQYF. The whole variable domain, remainder taken from reference TRBV14 and TRBJ2-7, is EAGVTQFPSHSVIEKGQTVTLRCDPISGHDNLYWYRRVMGKEIKFLLHFVKESKQDESGMPNNRFLAERTGGTYSTLKVQPAELEDSGVYFCASSQSGTSYEQYFGPGTRLTVT.

Comment on this clone: Within the sample, other DNA sequences also encode this same CDR3. The chain has TRBV2 and TRBJ1-2; D is ambiguous. The CDR3 is 14 residues long. V lost 1 base to trimming and J lost 2 bases, with 8 bases between them. Germline CDR1 is SNHLY and CDR2 is FYNNEI. This chain's CDR3 is CASSEGGRNYGYTF. CDR3 DNA sequence: TGTGCCAGCAGTGAAGGCGGCCGAAACTATGGCTACACCTTC.

The V call is TRBV6-5, the J call TRBJ1-2; TRBD1 matches 12 bases. The CDR3 is made up of 15 amino acids. Germline CDR1 and CDR2: MNHEY and SVGAGI. After removal of 6 bases from V and 6 bases from J, the junction contained 8 bases not matched to a gene. The CDR3 here is CASRSGTGGEDGYTF. The CDR3 bases are TGTGCCAGCAGGAGCGGGACAGGGGGCGAGGATGGCTACACCTTC.

The J gene is TRBJ2-2, the V gene TRBV18; possible D gene TRBD2, 5 bases. Germline values: CDR1 KGHSH, CDR2 LQKENI. The CDR3 runs to 14 residues. Trimming pared 5 bases from V and 5 bases from J, leaving 12 bases between. The CDR3 is CASSASGETGELFF. CDR3 sequence (DNA): TGTGCCAGCTCAGCCTCCGGGGAGACCGGGGAGCTGTTTTTT.

This sequence joins TRBV30 and TRBJ2-7; 11 nucleotides align to TRBD2. The germline V gene encodes CDR1 GTSNPN and CDR2 SVGIG (reference sequence). V dropped 5 bases and J dropped 7; count of bases not matched to a gene: 10. The CDR3 has 14 amino acids. In DNA form, the CDR3 reads TGTGCCTGGTCACTAGCGGGAGAAAGCCCAGAGCAGTACTTC. It is translated as CAWSLAGESPEQYF.

A word on this clone: The sample carries other DNA sequences with the same CDR3. The chain links TRBV18 to TRBJ1-2; maybe TRBD1 (6 bases). Trimming removed 5 bases from V and 2 bases from J, with 9 bases in between. Germline V gene data show CDR1 as KGHSH and CDR2 as LQKENI. The length of the CDR3 is 13 residues. Written as DNA, the CDR3 is TGTGCCAGCTCAACTGGACAGAACTATGGCTACACCTTC. Protein product: CASSTGQNYGYTF.

The V and J genes are TRBV5-6 and TRBJ2-7; 10 bases agree with TRBD1. CDR1 and CDR2 (germline): SGHDT, YYEEEE. The CDR3 sequence is 15 residues long. V lost 0 bases, J lost 4 bases, and 4 bases stayed unmatched. CDR3 nucleotide sequence: TGTGCCAGCAGCTTGGGAGACAGGGGGCTTTACGAGCAGTACTTC. Protein product: CASSLGDRGLYEQYF. The entire variable domain, with the rest obtained from reference TRBV5-6 and TRBJ2-7, is as follows: DAGVTQSPTHLIKTRGQQVTLRCSPKSGHDTVSWYQQALGQGPQFIFQYYEEEERQRGNFPDRFSGHQFPNYSSELNVNALLLGDSALYLCASSLGDRGLYEQYFGPGTRLTVT.

The chain recombines TRBV6-1 with TRBJ1-5; TRBD1 aligns across 12 bases. V lost 4 bases, J lost 6 bases, and 7 bases stayed unmatched. This CDR3 has 16 amino acids. CDR1 and CDR2 from the germline V gene are MNHNS and SASEGT. Written as DNA, the CDR3 is TGTGCCAGCAGTGGGGGACAGGGGGCCTGGTTTCAGCCCCAGCATTTT. Translating gives CASSGGQGAWFQPQHF.

This clone occurred many times. CDR3 DNA sequence: TGCGCCAGCAGCCTTCGGGAAGCGGGGCATAACAATGAGCAGTTCTTC. This codes for CASSLREAGHNNEQFF. The chain is built from TRBV5-1 and TRBJ2-1; the match to TRBD2 covers 7 bases. There are 16 residues in the CDR3. V gave up 4 bases and J gave up 5 bases; unmatched junction bases: 12. The germline CDR1 and CDR2 sequences are SGHRS and YFSETQ.

This chain uses TRBV2 with TRBJ1-5; D possibly corresponds to TRBD1 (6 bases). The CDR3 length is 15 residues. V lost 2 bases, J lost 4 bases, and 12 bases lay in between. Germline V gives CDR1 SNHLY, CDR2 FYNNEI. The CDR3 region is CASSELGARNQPQHF. The CDR3 bases are TGTGCCAGCAGTGAATTGGGGGCAAGGAATCAGCCCCAGCATTTT. The full variable domain, its missing parts supplied by reference TRBV2 and TRBJ1-5, is EPEVTQTPSHQVTQMGQEVILRCVPISNHLYFYWYRQILGQKVEFLVSFYNNEISEKSEIFDDQFSVERPDGSNFTLKIRSTKLEDSAMYFCASSELGARNQPQHFGDGTRLSIL.

This clone was counted a single time. The J gene is TRBJ2-5, the V gene TRBV14, with D possibly TRBD1 on 5 matching bases. The CDR3 contains 16 residues. Germline CDR1 is SGHDN and CDR2 is FVKESK. Trimming cost V 1 base and J 4 bases, with 16 bases left between them. CDR3 nucleotide sequence: TGTGCCAGCAGCCAAGGTATCCCAGGGCCGAGAGAGACCCAGTACTTC. It codes for CASSQGIPGPRETQYF.

Details on this clone: This sample includes further DNA sequences coding for the same CDR3. The V gene is TRBV4-1, the J gene TRBJ2-1; TRBD1 is a possible D gene (5 bases). CDR3 length: 15 amino acids. V was cut by 2 bases and J by 3 bases, with 11 bases left in between. Germline V gives CDR1 MGHRA, CDR2 YSYEKL. The CDR3 here is CASSQSSDSYNEQFF. CDR3 DNA sequence: TGCGCCAGCAGCCAATCATCTGACAGCTACAATGAGCAGTTCTTC.

The CDR3 DNA is TGTGCCAGCAGCCAGGTTTCCCCGGGACAGGGGTATTCACCCCTCCACTTT. It codes for CASSQVSPGQGYSPLHF. The V call is TRBV3-1 (or the pseudogene TRBV3-2), the J call TRBJ1-6; 10 bases line up with TRBD1. In germline, CDR1 is LGHDT, CDR2 YNNKEL (reference sequence). With V trimmed by 3 bases and J by 8 bases, 10 bases remained unmatched. There are 17 residues in the CDR3.

The rearrangement uses TRBV18 and TRBJ1-2; D is possibly TRBD1 (6 bases). V shed 3 bases and J shed 7 bases, with 15 bases lying between them. CDR1 and CDR2 (germline): KGHSH, LQKENI. The CDR3 extends over 14 amino acids. The CDR3 loop reads CASSPTSGDGGYTF. CDR3 sequence (DNA): TGTGCCAGCTCACCGACCTCAGGGGACGGTGGCTACACCTTC.

This chain joins TRBV5-6 and TRBJ1-2; 7 nucleotides line up with TRBD1. The CDR3 is made up of 14 amino acids. V was pared by 0 bases and J by 3 bases, with 2 bases of the junction left unmatched. Germline V CDR1 and CDR2: SGHDT, YYEEEE. CDR3 protein: CASSLDRGHYGYTF. Written as DNA, the CDR3 is TGTGCCAGCAGCTTGGACAGGGGACACTATGGCTACACCTTC. The full variable domain, completed using reference TRBV5-6 and TRBJ1-2, is DAGVTQSPTHLIKTRGQQVTLRCSPKSGHDTVSWYQQALGQGPQFIFQYYEEEERQRGNFPDRFSGHQFPNYSSELNVNALLLGDSALYLCASSLDRGHYGYTFGSGTRLTVV.

The gene calls are TRBV6-5 and TRBJ1-1; D not resolved. Germline-derived CDR1 and CDR2 are MNHEY and SVGAGI. Trimming took 4 bases from V and 1 from J, leaving 10 bases between them. This CDR3 region has 14 residues. The CDR3 sequence is CASSSPSRNTEAFF. The CDR3 nucleotides are TGTGCCAGCAGTTCCCCATCCAGGAACACTGAAGCTTTCTTT.